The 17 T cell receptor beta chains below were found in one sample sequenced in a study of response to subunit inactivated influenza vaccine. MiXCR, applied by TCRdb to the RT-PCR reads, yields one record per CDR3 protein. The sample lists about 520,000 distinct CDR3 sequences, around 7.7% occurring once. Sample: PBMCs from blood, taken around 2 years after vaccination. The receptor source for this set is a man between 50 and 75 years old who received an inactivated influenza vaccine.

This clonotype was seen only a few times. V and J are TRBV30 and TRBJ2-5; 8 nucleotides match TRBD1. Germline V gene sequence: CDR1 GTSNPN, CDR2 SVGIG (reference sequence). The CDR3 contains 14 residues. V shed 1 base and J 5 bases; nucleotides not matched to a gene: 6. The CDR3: CAWSGQGKWETQYF. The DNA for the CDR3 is TGTGCCTGGAGTGGACAGGGGAAGTGGGAGACCCAGTACTTC.

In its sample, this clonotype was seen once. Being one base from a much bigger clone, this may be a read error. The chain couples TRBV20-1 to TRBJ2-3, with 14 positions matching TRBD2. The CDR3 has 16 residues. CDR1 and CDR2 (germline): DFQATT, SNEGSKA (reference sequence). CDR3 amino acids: CCAMTSGRGNTDTQYF. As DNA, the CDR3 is TGCTGTGCTATGACTAGCGGGAGGGGTAACACAGATACGCAGTATTTT.

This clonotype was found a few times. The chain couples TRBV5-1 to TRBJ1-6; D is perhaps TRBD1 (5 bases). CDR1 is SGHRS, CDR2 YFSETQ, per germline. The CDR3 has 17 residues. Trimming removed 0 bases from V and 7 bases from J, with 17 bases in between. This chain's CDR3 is CASSLGGGAPSNSPLHF. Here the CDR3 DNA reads TGCGCCAGCAGCTTGGGTGGCGGGGCCCCGTCGAATTCACCCCTCCACTTT.

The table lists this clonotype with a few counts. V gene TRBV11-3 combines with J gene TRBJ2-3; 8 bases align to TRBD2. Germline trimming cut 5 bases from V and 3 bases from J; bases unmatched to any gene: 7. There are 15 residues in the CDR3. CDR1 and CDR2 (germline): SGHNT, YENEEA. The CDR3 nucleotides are TGTGCCAGCAGCCGTAGCGGGAAAAGAACAGATACGCAGTATTTT. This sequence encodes CASSRSGKRTDTQYF.

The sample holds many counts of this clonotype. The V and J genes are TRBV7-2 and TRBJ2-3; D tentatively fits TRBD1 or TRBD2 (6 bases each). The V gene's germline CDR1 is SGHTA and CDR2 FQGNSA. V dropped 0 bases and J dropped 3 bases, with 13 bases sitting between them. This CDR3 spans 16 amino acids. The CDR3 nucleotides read TGTGCCAGCAGCTTAGCCCCGGGGGCCGTAACAGATACGCAGTATTTT. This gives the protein CASSLAPGAVTDTQYF.

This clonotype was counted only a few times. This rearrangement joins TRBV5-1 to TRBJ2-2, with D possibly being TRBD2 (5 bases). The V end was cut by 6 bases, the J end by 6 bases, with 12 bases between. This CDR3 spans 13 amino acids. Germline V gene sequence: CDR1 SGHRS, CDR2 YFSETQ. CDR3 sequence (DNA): TGCGCCAGCAAGCCCTCGCGGGCCGGGGAGCTGTTTTTT. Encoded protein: CASKPSRAGELFF.

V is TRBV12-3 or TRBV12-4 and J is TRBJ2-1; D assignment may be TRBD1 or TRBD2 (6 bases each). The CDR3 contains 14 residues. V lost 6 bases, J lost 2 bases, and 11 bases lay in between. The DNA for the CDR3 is TGTGCCAGCAGGCTAGGGGGGCCCTACAATGAGCAGTTCTTC. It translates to CASRLGGPYNEQFF.

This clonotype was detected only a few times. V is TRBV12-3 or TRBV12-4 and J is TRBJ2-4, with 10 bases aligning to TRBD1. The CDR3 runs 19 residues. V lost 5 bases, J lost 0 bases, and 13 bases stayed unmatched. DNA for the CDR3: TGTGCCAGCAGTCTTCCGGGACAGGGGACTGCTCTAGCCAAAAACATTCAGTACTTC. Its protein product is CASSLPGQGTALAKNIQYF.

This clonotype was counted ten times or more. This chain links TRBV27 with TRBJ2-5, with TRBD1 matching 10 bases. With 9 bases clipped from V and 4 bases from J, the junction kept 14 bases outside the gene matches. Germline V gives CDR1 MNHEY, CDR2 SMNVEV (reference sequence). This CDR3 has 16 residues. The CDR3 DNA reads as TGTGCCAGTCGAGTCTTTCGACAGGGGGCGCGAGAGACCCAGTACTTC. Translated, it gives CASRVFRQGARETQYF.

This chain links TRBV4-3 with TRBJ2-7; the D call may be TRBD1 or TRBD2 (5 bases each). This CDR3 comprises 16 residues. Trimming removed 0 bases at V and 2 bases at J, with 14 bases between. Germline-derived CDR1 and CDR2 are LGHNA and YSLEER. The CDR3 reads CASSQDHTGTAYEQYF. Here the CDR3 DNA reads TGCGCCAGCAGCCAAGATCATACCGGGACGGCCTACGAGCAGTACTTC.

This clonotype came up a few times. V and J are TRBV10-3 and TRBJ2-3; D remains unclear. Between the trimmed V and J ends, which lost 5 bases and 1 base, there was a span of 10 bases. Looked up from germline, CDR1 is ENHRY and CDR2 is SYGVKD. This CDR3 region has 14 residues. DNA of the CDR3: TGTGCCATCAGTTTAAAGGGTGGCACAGATACGCAGTATTTT. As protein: CAISLKGGTDTQYF.

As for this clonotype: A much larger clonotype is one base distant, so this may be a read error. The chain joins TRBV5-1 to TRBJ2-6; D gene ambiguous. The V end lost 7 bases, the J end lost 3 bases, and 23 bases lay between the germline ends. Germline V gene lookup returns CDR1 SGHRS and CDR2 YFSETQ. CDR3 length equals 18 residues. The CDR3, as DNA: TGCGCCAGCCAATCCATCTGCAGCCAATCTGGTGGGGCCAACGTCCTGACTTTC. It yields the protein CASQSICSQSGGANVLTF.

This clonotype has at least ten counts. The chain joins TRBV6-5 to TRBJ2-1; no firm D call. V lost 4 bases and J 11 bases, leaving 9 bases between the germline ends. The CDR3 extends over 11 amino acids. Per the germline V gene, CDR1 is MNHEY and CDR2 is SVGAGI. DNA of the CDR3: TGTGCCAGCAGTTTGAGTACCCAGCAGTTCTTC. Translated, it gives CASSLSTQQFF.

The CDR3 here is CASRASYGRAYNEQFF. The CDR3 region has the DNA TGTGCCAGCAGGGCAAGCTACGGGAGGGCCTACAATGAGCAGTTCTTC. The chain carries TRBV11-2 and TRBJ2-1, with TRBD2 identical over 8 bases. Looked up from germline, CDR1 is SGHAT and CDR2 is FQNNGV. The CDR3 length is 16 residues. J was trimmed by 2 bases and V by 6 bases; bases with no gene match: 9.

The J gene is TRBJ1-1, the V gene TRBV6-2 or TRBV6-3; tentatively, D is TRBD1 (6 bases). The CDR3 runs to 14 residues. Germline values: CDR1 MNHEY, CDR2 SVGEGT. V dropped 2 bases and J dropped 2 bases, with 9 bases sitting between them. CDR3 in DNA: TGTGCCAGCAGTTACGGGGGCGGTAACACTGAAGCTTTCTTT. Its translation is CASSYGGGNTEAFF.

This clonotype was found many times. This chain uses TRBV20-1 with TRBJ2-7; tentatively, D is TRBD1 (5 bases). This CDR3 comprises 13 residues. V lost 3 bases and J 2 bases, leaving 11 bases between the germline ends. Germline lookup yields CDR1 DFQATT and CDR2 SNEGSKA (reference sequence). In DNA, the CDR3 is TGCAGTGCTAGTAAGGGGCCGGCCTACGAGCAGTACTTC. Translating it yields CSASKGPAYEQYF.

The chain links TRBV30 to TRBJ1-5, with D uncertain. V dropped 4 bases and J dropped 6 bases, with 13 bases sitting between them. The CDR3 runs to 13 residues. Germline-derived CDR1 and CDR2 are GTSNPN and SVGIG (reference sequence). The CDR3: CAWTQDGLQPQHF. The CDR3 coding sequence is TGTGCCTGGACCCAGGACGGGCTTCAGCCCCAGCATTTT. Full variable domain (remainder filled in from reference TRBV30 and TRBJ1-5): SQTIHQWPATLVQPVGSPLSLECTVEGTSNPNLYWYRQAAGRGLQLLFYSVGIGQISSEVPQNLSASRPQDRQFILSSKKLLLSDSGFYLCAWTQDGLQPQHFGDGTRLSIL.